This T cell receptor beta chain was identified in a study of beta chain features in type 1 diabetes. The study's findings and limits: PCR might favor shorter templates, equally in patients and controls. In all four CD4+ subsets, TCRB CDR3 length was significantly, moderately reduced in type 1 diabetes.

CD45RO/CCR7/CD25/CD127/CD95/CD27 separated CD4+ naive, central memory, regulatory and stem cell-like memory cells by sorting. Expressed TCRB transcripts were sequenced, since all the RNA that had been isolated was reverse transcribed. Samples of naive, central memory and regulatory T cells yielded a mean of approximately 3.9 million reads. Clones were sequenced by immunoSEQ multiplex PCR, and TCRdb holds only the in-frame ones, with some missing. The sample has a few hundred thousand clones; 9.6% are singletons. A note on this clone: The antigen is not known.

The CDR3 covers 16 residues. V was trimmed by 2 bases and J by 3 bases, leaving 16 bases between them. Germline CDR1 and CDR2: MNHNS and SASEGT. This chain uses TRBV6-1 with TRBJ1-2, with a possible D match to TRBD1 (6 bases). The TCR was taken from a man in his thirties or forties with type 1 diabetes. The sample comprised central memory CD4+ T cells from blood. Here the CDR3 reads CASSEYRGGEYYGYTF. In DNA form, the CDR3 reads TGTGCCAGCAGTGAATATAGGGGGGGAGAATACTATGGCTACACCTTC.